The T cell receptor (beta chain) described here comes from a study of cytomegalovirus exposure and HLA in healthy donors (dated by TCRdb to 2017 to 2019). Regarding the research as a whole: In an earlier analysis of some 550 of the donors, less than 350 Gb of sequence data and 120 million or so unique TCR beta sequences from about 179 million T cells were reported. In a later genetic analysis, genome-wide SNP genotypes for about three fifths of the roughly 670 donors were used, and that subset was treated as a discovery cohort. All discovery cohort repertoires had been generated using a single sequencing platform. Of the 300 to 450 genotyped donors, approximately 83% fell in the genetic ancestry cluster associated with self-reported Caucasian donors. The aim of the study was to test whether cataloging public T cell receptors could identify signatures of past pathogen exposure. Rather than using new phenotypic data, the later analysis identified candidate immune exposures from TCR beta sequences and from how often those sequences occurred across donors. To predict cytomegalovirus infection status, the study brought together high-throughput TCR immunosequencing, statistical association of individual TCRs with disease status, and machine learning. Roughly 300 gigabases of sequencing data and tens of millions of unique TCR sequences were included in an early release covering about 600 HLA-typed donors. The number of donors typed differed by locus, with about 629-630 for A, B, C, DRB1 and DQB1, about 500 for DQA1, about 610 for DPA1, and around 430 for DPB1. HLA typing included class I and class II loci at four-digit resolution. Five DR-DQ haplotypes were treated as single units for association and clustering because of strong linkage in the cohort. On average, around 200,000 unique TCR beta nucleotide sequences were sequenced per donor among a few hundred genotyped donors of the cohort, with 15% to 20% of those sequences being non-productive. To study patterns of TCR occurrence, a later analysis re-analyzed previously published TCR beta repertoires from 666 donors and added high-resolution HLA genotyping. In an earlier analysis of several hundred of the donors, high-throughput TCR beta sequencing was used to judge whether each TCR beta V gene segment behaved as functional or pseudogenic. Besides the first cohort of about 730 subjects, a separate validation cohort made up of around 120 different subjects was used. Donor age, sex, ethnicity and CMV serostatus were collected together with the repertoire data. The T cell repertoires of some 670 subjects were profiled by immunosequencing and related to cytomegalovirus serostatus. The investigation overall reported the following: A further reported finding was that TCR beta sequences accurately predicted the HLA-A and HLA-B alleles for most subjects in the first cohort. A cluster of highly shared sequence variants was judged likely to be a technical artifact of the sequencing pipeline. In a later analysis, several top co-occurrence clusters were reported to appear linked to parvovirus B19, influenza, CMV and Epstein-Barr virus. A few of the identified cytomegalovirus-associated TCR beta chains were confirmed in vitro to be specific for cytomegalovirus antigens. HLA typing was unavailable for some donors at each locus, so association tests used only the typed subset. The earlier analysis of fewer than 750 of the donors excluded 15 to 20 rarely observed V segments, including chromosome 9 orphons, because counts were too low. In a later analysis, HLA-associated TCR beta chains were found to be more clonally expanded and to have lower generation probabilities than equally common non-associated chains. Presence/absence analyses assumed roughly uniform sequencing depth across donors, an assumption that may not hold. A later analysis associated 16,951 TCR beta sequences with specific HLA alleles at a false discovery rate of 0.05. The 87-base-pair reads could not distinguish some IMGT-functional V segments, including TRBV6-2 and TRBV6-3, so those segments were excluded. The authors suggested that the approach could potentially be extended to other disease states and immunological phenotypes. A later analysis found that TCR association rates varied across HLA loci, with DRB1 alleles showing the most associated TCRs and HLA-C alleles the fewest. When HLA alleles, especially DR and DQ, strongly co-occurred, attributing TCR associations to individual alleles was difficult. For the cohort, immune exposure information was limited to CMV serostatus. In a later genetic analysis, fewer N-insertions in productive TCRs were reported among donors in an Asian-associated ancestry cluster than the 666-donor mean. This cohort had only TCR beta chains sequenced, and the lack of alpha or paired-chain data limited which features could be detected. Linkage disequilibrium might explain the correlated functional status among segregating V segments, but an unknown experimental factor could not be excluded. According to a later analysis, most CMV-associated TCR beta chains appeared to be HLA-restricted, and the HLA associations seemed to be driven largely by CMV exposure. Cytomegalovirus status was reported to be diagnosed by the classifier with high specificity and sensitivity in both the original and validation cohorts. Most TCR sequences were seen in very few donors, while some public TCRs were found in many individuals. The study gave a list of under 200 TCR beta chains associated with cytomegalovirus. In an earlier analysis of more than 500 of the donors, most TCR beta V segments appeared in productive rearrangements about 87% or about 30% of the time, broadly matching IMGT annotations. In a later genetic analysis, a missense DCLRE1C variant was associated with V-gene and J-gene trimming of TCR beta chains, and the association was replicated in an independent cohort.

The CDR3 contains 17 residues, cysteine and phenylalanine counted. This entry keeps only the CDR3 DNA: 51 bases, framed from base 1. V sheds 0 bases and J sheds 2 bases, leaving 14 bases between their ends. CDR1 and CDR2, per the germline V gene, are LGHNA and YNFKEQ. In regard to this clone: Its antigen remains unidentified. Per-nucleotide qualities are absent, and no much larger clonotype sits a single base away.

The receptor library was made with the immunoSEQ multiplex PCR assay. The multiplex PCR relied on a mix of 60 forward primers for TCR Vbeta segments and 13 reverse primers for TCR Jbeta segments. The CDR3 region of rearranged TCR beta genes was amplified from genomic DNA by a multiplex PCR assay. The amplified TCR beta libraries were sequenced on the Illumina HiSeq System as 87-base-pair reads. The source study handled its data this way. In a later analysis, approximately 74 million unique TCR beta chains were counted across the approximately 640 repertoires, and around 10 million of these chains were shared by at least two donors. To remove PCR and sequencing errors, raw reads were error-corrected and collapsed into unique sequences using a nearest-neighbor algorithm that merged closely related sequences. To assign V, D and J gene segments, CDR3 sequences were aligned to IMGT reference sequences. For a sequence to be retained, a match of at least six nucleotides to both a V gene segment and a J gene segment was required. Rearrangements were classified as productive when the CDR3 lacked stop codons and remained in frame with V and J, and all other rearrangements were classified as non-productive. Following IMGT convention, CDR3 was defined as the stretch from the second conserved V-encoded cysteine up to the conserved J-encoded phenylalanine. In an earlier analysis of 550 to 650 of the donors, sequences lacking an unambiguous match to a single V gene segment were excluded. In an earlier analysis of approximately 560 of the donors, a V segment was called functional when productive rearrangements were above 56.7%, and segregating when the standard deviation between donors exceeded 5%. A statistical classification framework was developed to diagnose cytomegalovirus status using the catalog of TCR beta chain sequences. In a later analysis, V and J genes were assigned by comparing TCR nucleotide sequences against IMGT/GENE-DB human TR gene sequences. A later analysis assigned CDR3 sequences and most-parsimonious VDJ recombination scenarios with the TCRdist pipeline. In a later analysis, every TCR beta chain was defined by the combination of its CDR3 amino acid sequence and its V-gene family, and reads without a unique V-gene family were dropped. A later analysis removed 600 or so highly shared, low-generation-probability nucleotide sequences to deal with suspected cross-contamination and a sequencing artifact. In a later analysis, a clonal expansion index was calculated for each public chain from normalized within-repertoire ranks of inferred template counts. Generation probabilities in a later analysis came from a VDJ recombination model fitted to out-of-frame rearrangements, and those results were checked against IGoR. In a later analysis, hypergeometric tests were used to score TCR-TCR, TCR-HLA and TCR-CMV co-occurrence, with a repertoire-size bias correction applied to TCR pairs. In a later analysis, false discovery rates were estimated by permuting HLA or CMV assignments 20 times. In a later analysis, co-occurring TCRs were grouped using DBSCAN, and TCRdist sequence similarity was added for clustering within HLA-allele-positive subsets. Repertoires with fewer than 30,000 or more than 120,000 public chains, plus five repertoires with anomalous nucleotide sharing, were excluded from co-occurrence clustering. Held by TCRdb, this immuneACCESS table contains in-frame sequences only and omits some clones. Under half of the omission traces to an unresolved V gene where checked; the cause of the rest is unknown. V and J calls and clone size are as listed in that table; D and trimming were resolved from the DNA. Here the sample has under 150,000 clones; around 75% occur a single time. The leading ten clones occupy 1.6% of the sample.

The cohort was made up of around 720 healthy bone marrow donors. Cohort members were all nominally healthy when sampled, although unrecorded immune exposures were likely present. The donor tested CMV seronegative and was one of the 352 seronegative cohort members. Each donor provided a peripheral blood sample, and peripheral blood mononuclear cells were used for TCR beta sequencing. Genomic DNA extraction from the blood cell samples was performed with the Qiagen DNeasy Blood Extraction Kit. Sequencing used PBMCs. The chain is assembled from TRBV4-2 and TRBJ1-3; no D gene can be assigned with confidence. The receptor's source is a woman aged 18 to 35 in good health and CMV-seronegative. The nucleotides read TGTGCCAGCAGCCAAGATAGATCGGGGTCGGCTGGAAACACCATATATTTT. It specifies CASSQDRSGSAGNTIYF.